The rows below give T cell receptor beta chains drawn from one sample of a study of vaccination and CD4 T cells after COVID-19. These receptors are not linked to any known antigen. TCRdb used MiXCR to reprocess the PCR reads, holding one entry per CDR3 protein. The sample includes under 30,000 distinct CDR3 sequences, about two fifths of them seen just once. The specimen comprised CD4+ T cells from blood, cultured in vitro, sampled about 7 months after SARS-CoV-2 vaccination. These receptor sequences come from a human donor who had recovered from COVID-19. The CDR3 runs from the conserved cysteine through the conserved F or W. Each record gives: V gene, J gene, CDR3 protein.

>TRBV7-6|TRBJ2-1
CASSLGAPSGSFPYNEQFF
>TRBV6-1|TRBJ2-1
CASSEGIAGGPYNEQFF
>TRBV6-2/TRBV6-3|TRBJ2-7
CASSYSIGTGRRPYEQYF
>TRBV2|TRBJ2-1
CATRSGRASYNEQFF
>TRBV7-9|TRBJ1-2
CASSLEEGAGYGYTF
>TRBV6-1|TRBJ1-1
CASQDSLNTEAFF
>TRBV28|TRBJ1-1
CASSLVTATEAFF
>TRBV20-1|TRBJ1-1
CSAPDRTASFEAFF
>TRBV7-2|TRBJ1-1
CASSRQELSEAFF
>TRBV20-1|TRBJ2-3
CSGIGRQNTDTQYF
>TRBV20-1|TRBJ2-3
CSARQGGWTDTQYF
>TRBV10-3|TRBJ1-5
CATQQGLNQPQHF
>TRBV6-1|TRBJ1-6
CAIKTRENSPLHF
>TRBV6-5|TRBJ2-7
CASSYSGGGSYEQYF
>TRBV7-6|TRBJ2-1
CASSFGLAGTKISYNEQFF
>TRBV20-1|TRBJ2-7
CSAPPPGHSYEQYF
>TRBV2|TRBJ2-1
CASSVYEQFF
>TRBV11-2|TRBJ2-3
CASSLGTSVNTQYF
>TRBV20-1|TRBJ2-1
CSASLGNGEQFF
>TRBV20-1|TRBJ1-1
CSARGTGGFLQTEAFF
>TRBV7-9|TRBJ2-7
CASGGLAREQYF
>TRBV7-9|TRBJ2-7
CASSLGQSSFEQYF
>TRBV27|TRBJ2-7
CASSFRTSGTYEQYF
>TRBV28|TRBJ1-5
CASSVLFGGGNQPQHF
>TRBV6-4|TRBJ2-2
CASSLAGDTGELFF
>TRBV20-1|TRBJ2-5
CSVRGQEKEYTQYF
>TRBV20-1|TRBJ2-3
CSARAGTNPTDTQYF
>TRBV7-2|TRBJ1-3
CASSLGRGRGTIYF
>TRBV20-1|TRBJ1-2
CSAVIRQGGYGYTF
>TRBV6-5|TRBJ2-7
CASSYSTGTATYEQYF
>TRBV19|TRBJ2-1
CASSTSGSSGNEQFF
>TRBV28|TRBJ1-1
CASSEGLPNTEAFF
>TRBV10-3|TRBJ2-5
CAISELAGEVQYF
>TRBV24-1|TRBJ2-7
CATSDSRGQASGEQYF
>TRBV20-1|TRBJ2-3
CSAPETVSTDTQYF
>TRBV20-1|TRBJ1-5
CSAPGTGTARGLPQHF
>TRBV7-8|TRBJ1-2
CASSDRLVSPYGYTF
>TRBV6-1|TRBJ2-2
CASSFGGTSSGELFF